The clone carrying this T cell receptor beta chain has at least ten counts. The antigen remains unidentified. For TCRbeta, the library was prepared with unique molecular identifiers. TCRdb re-analysed the PCR reads in MiXCR, keeping a single row per CDR3 protein. In the table there are some 200,000 distinct CDR3 sequences, approximately 6.8% of which are singletons. The entry originates in a study of T-cell reconstitution after alpha-beta-depleted transplantation in children. General study findings and limits: Some patients' high day-60 TCRbeta diversity was traced to surviving recipient T cells and thymic progenitors. T-cell counts and diversity were attributed mostly to newly produced T cells one year after transplant. Expanded clones from the graft, numbering several hundred, reportedly supplied alpha-beta T cells about two months after transplant.

V dropped 6 bases and J dropped 7; count of bases not matched to a gene: 7. This CDR3 has 14 residues. Germline CDR1 and CDR2: MDHEN and SYDVKM. The TCR was taken from a girl younger than two with combined immunodeficiency, due to receive a stem cell transplant. The chain recombines TRBV28 with TRBJ1-5; 9 positions match TRBD1. The sample consisted of PBMCs, taken before TCRalphabeta/CD19-depleted stem cell transplant. The CDR3 nucleotides are TGTGCCAGCAGCCAGGGACAGGGCGGGCAGCCCCAGCATTTT. Translating gives CASSQGQGGQPQHF.